A selection of T cell receptor beta chains follows, all from one sample in a study of blood T cell repertoires in COVID-19. Sequencing was performed with immunoSEQ multiplex PCR; in TCRdb, only in-frame clones are kept and a portion is missing. The sample lists about 81,000 clones, under 90% occurring once. Sequenced input: peripheral blood. These receptors came from a human donor in a cohort sampled during active COVID-19. CDR3s leave out the opening cysteine and the closing phenylalanine or tryptophan. Fields, in order: clone size, J gene, V gene, CDR3 length, CDR3 protein. Clone sizes are given selectively: once, few, many, or a class where the clone is expanded.

>.|TRBJ2-3|TRBV5-4|11
ASSLDETDTQY
>.|TRBJ1-6|TRBV9|17
ASSVGGRANPSYNSPLH
>once|TRBJ1-6|TRBV10-3|12
AISVQPSNSPLH
>.|TRBJ2-7|TRBV28|9
ASRSRYEQY
>.|TRBJ1-4|TRBV27|13
ASSPAGGQNEKLF
>.|TRBJ1-5|TRBV12-3/TRBV12-4|11
ASSYRRDQPQH
>.|TRBJ1-2|TRBV5-1|14
ASSPEVDTQGRGYT
>.|TRBJ2-7|TRBV27|12
ASTYGQPHYEQY
>.|TRBJ1-3|TRBV9|12
ASSEQGSGNTIY
>.|TRBJ2-1|TRBV9|13
ASSVAGGVNNEQF
>once|TRBJ1-2|TRBV5-1|12
ASSLGDSNYGYT
>once|TRBJ2-3|TRBV11-1|12
ASSQLASGDTQY
>.|TRBJ2-3|TRBV6-5|13
ASTRLAGVADTQY
>.|TRBJ2-7|TRBV19|12
ASSMQTGGHEQY
>.|TRBJ2-1|TRBV19|13
ASSPLRGQGDEQF
>.|TRBJ2-7|TRBV11-2|14
ASSLDTGQGLYEQY
>few|TRBJ1-4|TRBV20-1|13
SASADREEFGKLF
>.|TRBJ1-5|TRBV6-1|15
ASSGGQGALYGQPQH
>.|TRBJ1-1|TRBV6-6|13
ASSRGQGVNTEAF
>.|TRBJ2-1|TRBV3-1/TRBV3-2|12
ASSQRGRVNEQF
>.|TRBJ1-1|TRBV28|13
ASSLTGGASTEAF
>.|TRBJ2-2|TRBV6-5|11
ASSPGFSGELF
>.|TRBJ1-6|TRBV6-4|11
ASTGTGVSPLH
>many|TRBJ2-1|TRBV7-9|11
ASSSPPQGEQF
>.|TRBJ2-1|TRBV5-1|13
ASSKTESSYNEQF
>.|TRBJ1-2|TRBV5-4|11
ASSSDRGYGYT
>.|TRBJ2-5|TRBV7-3|11
ASSLDRGETQY
>few|TRBJ2-1|TRBV2|10
ASSEGLAGGV
>few|TRBJ1-6|TRBV4-1|12
ASSLGPPDSPLH
>.|TRBJ1-1|TRBV7-2|10
ASSFRQGDAF
>.|TRBJ1-2|TRBV23-1|12
ASSPGVAAYGYT
>.|TRBJ2-3|TRBV6-5|11
ASRIDSTDTQY
>.|TRBJ2-7|TRBV19|14
ASSIDHGRSSYEQY
>.|TRBJ1-4|TRBV3-1/TRBV3-2|14
ASSQGDSGTNEKLF
>.|TRBJ1-4|TRBV5-1|14
ASSPWLQGGGEKLF
>once|TRBJ1-2|TRBV5-6|12
ASSLGQSNYGYT
>.|TRBJ2-3|TRBV19|13
ASTRDILRTDTQY
>.|TRBJ2-7|TRBV5-1|13
ASSLVGAGGDEQY
>.|TRBJ2-7|TRBV4-1|12
ASSQTGGGDEQY
>few|TRBJ2-3|TRBV11-2|15
ASSPPPQGAGTDTQY
>.|TRBJ2-5|TRBV5-1|12
ASSTGTGGETQY
>.|TRBJ2-3|TRBV3-1/TRBV3-2|12
ASSQGRVEGTQY
>.|TRBJ1-2|TRBV30|10
AWRTGNYGYT
>.|TRBJ1-2|TRBV3-1/TRBV3-2|12
ASRLGQGRYGYT
>.|TRBJ2-7|TRBV12-5|13
ASGLSLAGAVGQY
>.|TRBJ1-4|TRBV6-5|12
ASRRQGSNEKLF
>few|TRBJ2-2|TRBV2|11
ASSEYGAGELF
>.|TRBJ1-2|TRBV5-1|12
ASSLVSAGGGYT
>.|TRBJ1-2|TRBV12-3/TRBV12-4|9
ASNQGYGYT
>.|TRBJ2-3|TRBV5-1|11
ASMRRGTDTQY
>.|TRBJ1-3|TRBV27|14
ASSARTGARGNTIY
>.|TRBJ2-1|TRBV6-5|12
ASSGGDSYNEQF
>.|TRBJ1-1|TRBV3-1/TRBV3-2|13
ASSQVAGMHVGAF
>.|TRBJ2-2|TRBV6-5|12
ASSLGQGVGELF
>.|TRBJ2-7|TRBV19|15
ASSRAHRGAVAYEQY
>.|TRBJ1-1|TRBV25-1|10
ASSAIGSEAF
>.|TRBJ2-1|TRBV11-2|14
ASRTNGGAPGVEQF
>.|TRBJ1-3|TRBV2|14
ASRTGAMSGGNTIY